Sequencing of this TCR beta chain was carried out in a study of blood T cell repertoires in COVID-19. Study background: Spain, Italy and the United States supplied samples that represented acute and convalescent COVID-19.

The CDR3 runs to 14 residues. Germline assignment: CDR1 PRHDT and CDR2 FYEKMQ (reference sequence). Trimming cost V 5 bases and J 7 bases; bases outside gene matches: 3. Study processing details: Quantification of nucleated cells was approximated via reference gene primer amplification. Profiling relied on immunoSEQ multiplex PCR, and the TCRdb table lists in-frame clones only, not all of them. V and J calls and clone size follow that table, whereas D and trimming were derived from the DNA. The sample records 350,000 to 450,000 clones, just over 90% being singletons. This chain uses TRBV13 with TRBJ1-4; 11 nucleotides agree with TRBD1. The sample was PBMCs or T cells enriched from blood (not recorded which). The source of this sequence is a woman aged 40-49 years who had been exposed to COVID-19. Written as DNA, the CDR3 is TGTGCCAGCAGCACGGACAGGGGGCGTGAAAAACTGTTTTTT. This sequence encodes CASSTDRGREKLFF. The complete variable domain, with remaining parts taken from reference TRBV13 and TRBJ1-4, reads AAGVIQSPRHLIKEKRETATLKCYPIPRHDTVYWYQQGPGQDPQFLISFYEKMQSDKGSIPDRFSAQQFSDYHSELNMSSLELGDSALYFCASSTDRGREKLFFGSGTQLSVL.